This TCR beta chain was retrieved from a study of molecular identifiers for immune sequencing clone quantification. TCRdb used MiXCR to reprocess the PCR reads, holding one entry per CDR3 protein. The sample lists about 640,000 distinct CDR3 sequences; 20% were seen once. The sample holds a few counts of this clonotype. A much bigger clone sits one base away, suggesting this may be a read error. Input material: naive CD8+ T cells from blood, with Jurkat cell RNA spiked in. Subset noted: FACS-sorted CD8+CD4-CCR7+CD45RA+ naive T cells. The sequence was obtained from a human donor in good health. Some libraries in this study had Jurkat cell RNA spiked in.

The CDR3 DNA is TGTGCCAGCAGTAACGGGTTCACCACAGATACGCCGTATTTT. This encodes CASSNGFTTDTPYF. V and J are TRBV7-9 and TRBJ2-3; unclear D gene. The length of the CDR3 is 14 residues. Germline lookup yields CDR1 SEHNR and CDR2 FQNEAQ (reference sequence). The full variable domain, in which reference TRBV7-9 and TRBJ2-3 provide the parts outside the CDR3, is DTGVSQNPRHKITKRGQNVTFRCDPISEHNRLYWYRQTLGQGPEFLTYFQNEAQLEKSRLLSDRFSAERPKGSFSTLEIQRTEQGDSAMYLCASSNGFTTDTPYFGPGTRLTVL.